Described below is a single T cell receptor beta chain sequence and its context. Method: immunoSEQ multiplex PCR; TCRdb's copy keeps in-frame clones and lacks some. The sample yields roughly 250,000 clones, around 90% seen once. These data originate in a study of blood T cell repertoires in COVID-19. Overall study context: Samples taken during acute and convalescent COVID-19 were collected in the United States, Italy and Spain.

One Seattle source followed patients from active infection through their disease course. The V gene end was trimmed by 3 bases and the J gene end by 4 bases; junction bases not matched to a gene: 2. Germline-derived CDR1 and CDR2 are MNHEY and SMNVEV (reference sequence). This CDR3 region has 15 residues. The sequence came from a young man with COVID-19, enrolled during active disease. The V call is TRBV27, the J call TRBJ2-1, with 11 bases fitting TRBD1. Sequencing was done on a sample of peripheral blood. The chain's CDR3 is CASSFGTGGYNEQFF. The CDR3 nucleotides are TGTGCCAGCAGTTTTGGGACAGGGGGGTACAATGAGCAGTTCTTC.